The entry below describes one T cell receptor (beta chain). This sample is part of a study of blood T cell repertoires in COVID-19. The wider study: Acute and convalescent COVID-19 specimens originated in the United States, Italy and Spain. Sample material is recorded as cDNA or gDNA derived from T cells, B-cell-depleted T cells, or PBMCs.

In the source study's methods: Cell counts per sample came from amplifying reference gene primers. The data were produced by immunoSEQ multiplex PCR, yet TCRdb's version contains in-frame clones alone and is incomplete. That table gives V, J and clone size, and the DNA gave D and trimming. The data contain 95,000 to 110,000 clones, nearly 90% of them singletons. The sequence was collected from a man aged 50 or older in a cohort sampled during active COVID-19. Sequencing was performed on peripheral blood.

The CDR3 nucleotides are TGTGCCAGCAGTCCATCATACAATGAGCAGTTCTTC. This encodes CASSPSYNEQFF. The genes are TRBV27 and TRBJ2-1; D remains unclear. Germline lookup yields CDR1 MNHEY and CDR2 SMNVEV (reference sequence). This CDR3 has 12 amino acids. V lost 5 bases and J lost 4, with 6 bases in between.